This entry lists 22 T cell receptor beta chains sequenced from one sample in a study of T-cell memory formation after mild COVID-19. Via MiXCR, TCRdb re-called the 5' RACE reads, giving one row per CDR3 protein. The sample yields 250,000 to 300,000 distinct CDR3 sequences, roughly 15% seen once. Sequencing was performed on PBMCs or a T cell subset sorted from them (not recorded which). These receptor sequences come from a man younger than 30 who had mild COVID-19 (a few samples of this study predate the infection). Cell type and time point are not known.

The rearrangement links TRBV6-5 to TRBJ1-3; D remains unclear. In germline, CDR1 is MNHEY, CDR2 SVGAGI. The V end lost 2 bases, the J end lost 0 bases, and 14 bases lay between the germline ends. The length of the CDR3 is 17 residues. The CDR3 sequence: CASSYLEEYFSGNTIYF. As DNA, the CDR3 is TGTGCCAGCAGTTACCTGGAGGAGTACTTCTCTGGAAACACCATATATTTT.

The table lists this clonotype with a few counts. The CDR3 protein is CASSPGRVFSPLHF. DNA of the CDR3: TGTGCCAGCAGTCCCGGCAGGGTCTTTTCACCCCTCCACTTT. This chain links TRBV6-5 with TRBJ1-6; D is possibly TRBD1 (5 bases). Per the germline V gene, CDR1 is MNHEY and CDR2 is SVGAGI. The CDR3 is made up of 14 amino acids. V was clipped by 5 bases and J by 9 bases, with 14 bases between them.

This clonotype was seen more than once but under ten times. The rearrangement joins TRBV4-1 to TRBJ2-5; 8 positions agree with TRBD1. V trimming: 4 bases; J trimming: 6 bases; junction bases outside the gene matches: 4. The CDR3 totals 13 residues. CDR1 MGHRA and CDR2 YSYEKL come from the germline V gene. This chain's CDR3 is CASSPDRDKTQYF. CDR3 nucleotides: TGCGCCAGCAGCCCGGACAGGGACAAGACCCAGTACTTC.

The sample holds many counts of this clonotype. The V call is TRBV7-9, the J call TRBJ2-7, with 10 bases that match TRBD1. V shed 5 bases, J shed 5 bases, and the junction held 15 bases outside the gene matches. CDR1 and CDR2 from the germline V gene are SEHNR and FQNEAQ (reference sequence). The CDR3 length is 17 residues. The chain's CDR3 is CASSAGTGAPLAHEQYF. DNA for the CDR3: TGTGCCAGCAGCGCCGGGACAGGGGCCCCTCTGGCCCACGAGCAGTACTTC.

CDR3 region: CSSSRGQETQYF. CDR3 nucleotides: TGCAGCAGTTCTAGGGGACAAGAGACCCAGTACTTC. The chain has TRBV29-1 and TRBJ2-5; D is perhaps TRBD1 (5 bases). Per the germline V gene, CDR1 is SQVTM and CDR2 is ANQGSEA. The V end was cut by 8 bases, the J end by 2 bases, with 12 bases between. The CDR3 runs 12 residues.

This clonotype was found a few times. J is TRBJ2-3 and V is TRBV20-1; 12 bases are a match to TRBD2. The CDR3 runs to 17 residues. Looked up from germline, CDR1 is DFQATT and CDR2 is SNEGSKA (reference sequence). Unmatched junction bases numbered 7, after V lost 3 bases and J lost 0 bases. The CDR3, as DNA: TGCAGTGCTAGGTTTCTAGCGGGGGGGCCCAGCACAGATACGCAGTATTTT. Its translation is CSARFLAGGPSTDTQYF.

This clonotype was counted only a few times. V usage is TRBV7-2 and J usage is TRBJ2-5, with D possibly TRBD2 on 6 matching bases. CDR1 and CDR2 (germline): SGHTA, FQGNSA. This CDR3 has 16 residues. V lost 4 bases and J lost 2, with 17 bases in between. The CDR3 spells CASSSLRGFLQETQYF. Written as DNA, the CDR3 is TGTGCCAGCAGCTCCCTACGGGGGTTTCTACAAGAGACCCAGTACTTC.

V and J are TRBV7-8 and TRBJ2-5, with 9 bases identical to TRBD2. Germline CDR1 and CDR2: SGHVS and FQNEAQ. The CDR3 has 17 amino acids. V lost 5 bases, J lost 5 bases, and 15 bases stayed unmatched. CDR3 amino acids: CASSQRPSSGVKETQYF. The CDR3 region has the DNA TGTGCCAGCAGCCAACGCCCCTCTAGCGGGGTAAAGGAGACCCAGTACTTC.

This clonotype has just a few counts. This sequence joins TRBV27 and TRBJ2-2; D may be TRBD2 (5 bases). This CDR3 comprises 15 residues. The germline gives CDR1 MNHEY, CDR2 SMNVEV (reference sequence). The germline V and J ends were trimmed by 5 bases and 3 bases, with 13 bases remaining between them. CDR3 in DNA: TGTGCCAGCAGTGGACTGCTCCCTTACACCGGGGAGCTGTTTTTT. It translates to CASSGLLPYTGELFF.

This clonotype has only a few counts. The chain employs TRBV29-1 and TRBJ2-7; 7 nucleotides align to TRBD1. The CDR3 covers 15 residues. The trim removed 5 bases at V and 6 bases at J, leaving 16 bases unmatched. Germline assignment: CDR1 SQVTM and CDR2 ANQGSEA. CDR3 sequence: CSVFHGPGTACEQYV. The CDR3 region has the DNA TGCAGCGTTTTCCATGGGCCCGGGACAGCGTGCGAGCAGTACGTC.

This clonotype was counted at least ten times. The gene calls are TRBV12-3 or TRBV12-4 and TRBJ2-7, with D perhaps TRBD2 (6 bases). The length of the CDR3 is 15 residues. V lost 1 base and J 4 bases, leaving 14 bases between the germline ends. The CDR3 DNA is TGTGCCAGCAGTTTAGAGGCCGGGGGTGGGTACGAGCAGTACGTC. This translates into CASSLEAGGGYEQYV.

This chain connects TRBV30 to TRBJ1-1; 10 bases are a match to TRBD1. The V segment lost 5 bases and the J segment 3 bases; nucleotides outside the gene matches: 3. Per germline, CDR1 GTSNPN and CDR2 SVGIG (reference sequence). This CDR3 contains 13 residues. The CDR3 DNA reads TGTGCCTGGCGGACAGGGGGGCACACTGAAGCTTTCTTT. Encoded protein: CAWRTGGHTEAFF.

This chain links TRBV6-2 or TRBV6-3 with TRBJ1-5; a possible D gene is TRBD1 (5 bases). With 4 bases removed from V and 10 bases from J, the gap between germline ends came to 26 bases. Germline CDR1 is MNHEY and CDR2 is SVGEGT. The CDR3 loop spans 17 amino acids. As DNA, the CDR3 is TGTGCCAGCAGTTTGGGGCAGTGGGAGGGGACCATCAGCCCCCAGCATTTT. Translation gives CASSLGQWEGTISPQHF.

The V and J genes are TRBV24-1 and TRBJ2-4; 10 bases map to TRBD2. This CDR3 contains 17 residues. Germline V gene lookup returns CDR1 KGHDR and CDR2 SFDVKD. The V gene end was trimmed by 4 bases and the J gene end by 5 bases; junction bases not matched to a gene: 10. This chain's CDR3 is CATSETARLAGENIQYF. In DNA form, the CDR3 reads TGTGCCACCAGTGAAACGGCGAGGCTAGCGGGGGAAAACATTCAGTACTTC.

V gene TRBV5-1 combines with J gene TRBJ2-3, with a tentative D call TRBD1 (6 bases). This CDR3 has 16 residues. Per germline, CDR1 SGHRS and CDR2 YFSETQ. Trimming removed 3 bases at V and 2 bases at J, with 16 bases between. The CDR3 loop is CASSSRPGHLTDTQYF. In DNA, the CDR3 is TGCGCCAGCAGCTCTCGCCCGGGACACCTCACAGATACGCAGTATTTT.

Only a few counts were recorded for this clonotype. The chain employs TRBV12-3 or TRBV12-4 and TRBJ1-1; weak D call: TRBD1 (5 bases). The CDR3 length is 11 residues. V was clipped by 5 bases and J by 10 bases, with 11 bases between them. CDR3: CASSAGTLAFF. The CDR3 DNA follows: TGTGCCAGCAGTGCGGGGACCCTAGCTTTCTTT.

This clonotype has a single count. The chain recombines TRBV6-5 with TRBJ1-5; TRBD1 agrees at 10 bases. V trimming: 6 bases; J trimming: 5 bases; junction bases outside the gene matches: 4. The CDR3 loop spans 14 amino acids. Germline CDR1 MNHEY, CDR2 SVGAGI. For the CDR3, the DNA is TGTGCCAGCAGCAGGACAGGGGGTGATCAGCCCCAGCATTTT. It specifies CASSRTGGDQPQHF.

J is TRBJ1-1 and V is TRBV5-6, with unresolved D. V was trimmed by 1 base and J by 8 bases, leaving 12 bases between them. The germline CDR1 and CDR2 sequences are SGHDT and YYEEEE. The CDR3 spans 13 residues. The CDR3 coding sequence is TGTGCCAGCAGCTTGCATCGGGCGAGGGAAGCTTTCTTT. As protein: CASSLHRAREAFF.

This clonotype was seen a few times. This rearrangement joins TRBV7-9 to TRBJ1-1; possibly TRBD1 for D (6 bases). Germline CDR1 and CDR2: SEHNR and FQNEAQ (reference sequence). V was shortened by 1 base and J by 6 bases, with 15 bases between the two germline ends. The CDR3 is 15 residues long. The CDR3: CASSLGGFGGSEAFF. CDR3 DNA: TGTGCCAGCAGCTTAGGAGGGTTCGGGGGCTCTGAAGCTTTCTTT.

CDR3 in amino acids: CAWSEFYEQFF. CDR3 DNA sequence: TGTGCCTGGAGTGAATTTTATGAGCAGTTCTTC. The rearrangement uses TRBV30 and TRBJ2-1; no reliable D call. The CDR3 consists of 11 residues. The germline V gene encodes CDR1 GTSNPN and CDR2 SVGIG (reference sequence). Trimming stripped 1 base from V and 8 bases from J, with 6 bases between.

CDR3: CASSLDISPLHF. The CDR3 DNA sequence: TGTGCCAGCAGCCTTGATATCTCACCCCTCCACTTT. The J gene is TRBJ1-6, the V gene TRBV7-9; unclear D gene. In germline, CDR1 is SEHNR, CDR2 FQNEAQ (reference sequence). The V end was cut by 5 bases, the J end by 10 bases, with 9 bases between. The CDR3 is 12 amino acids.

The CDR3 here is CASSLLNRRDRSVYGYTF. For the CDR3, the DNA is TGTGCCAGCAGCTTACTTAACCGCCGGGACAGGTCGGTGTATGGCTACACCTTC. The rearrangement uses TRBV7-9 and TRBJ1-2, with 8 bases that match TRBD1. Trimming removed 2 bases from V and 5 bases from J; junction bases left unmatched: 16. CDR1 SEHNR and CDR2 FQNEAQ come from the germline V gene (reference sequence). The CDR3 extends over 18 amino acids.